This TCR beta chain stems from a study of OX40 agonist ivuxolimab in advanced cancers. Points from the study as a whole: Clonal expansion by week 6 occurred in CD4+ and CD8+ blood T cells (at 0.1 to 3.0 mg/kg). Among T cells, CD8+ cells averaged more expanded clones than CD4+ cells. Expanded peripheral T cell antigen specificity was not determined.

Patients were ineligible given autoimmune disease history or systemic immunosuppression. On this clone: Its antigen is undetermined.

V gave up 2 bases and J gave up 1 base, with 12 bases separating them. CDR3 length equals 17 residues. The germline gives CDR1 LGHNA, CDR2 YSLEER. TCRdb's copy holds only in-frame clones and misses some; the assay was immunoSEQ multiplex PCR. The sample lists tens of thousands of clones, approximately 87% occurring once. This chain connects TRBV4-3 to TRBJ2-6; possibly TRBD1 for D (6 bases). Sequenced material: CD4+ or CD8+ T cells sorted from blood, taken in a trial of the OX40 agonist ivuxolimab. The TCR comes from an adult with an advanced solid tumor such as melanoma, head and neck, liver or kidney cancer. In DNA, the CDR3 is TGCGCCAGCAGCCAATCAGGGGAAGGGTCTGGGGCCAACGTCCTGACTTTC. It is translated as CASSQSGEGSGANVLTF.